These T cell receptor beta chains were read from a single sample in a study of T-cell reconstitution after alpha-beta-depleted transplantation in children. TCRdb passed the PCR reads through MiXCR, listing each CDR3 protein once. The repertoire holds 98,000 or so distinct CDR3 sequences, with 20% to 30% as singletons. The specimen was PBMCs, collected before TCRalphabeta/CD19-depleted stem cell transplant. The receptor source for this set is a boy aged 2 to 10 with acute lymphoblastic leukemia, due to receive a stem cell transplant. CDR3s leave out the opening cysteine and the closing phenylalanine or tryptophan.

>TRBJ2-1|TRBV28
ASSQRRGLSEQF
>TRBJ1-5|TRBV6-1
ASSADRGKQPQH
>TRBJ2-2|TRBV29-1
SALAWTGELF
>TRBJ2-4|TRBV21-1
ASSKARLSTY
>TRBJ2-5|TRBV29-1
SVEVGVETQY
>TRBJ2-1|TRBV6-2/TRBV6-3
ASSTPAASSYNEQF
>TRBJ2-7|TRBV5-1
ASSLAGGSPPYEQY
>TRBJ1-2|TRBV7-2
ASSTNNFYGYT
>TRBJ2-7|TRBV6-2/TRBV6-3
ASSRTVLPYEQY
>TRBJ2-4|TRBV4-3
ASSQEGRGWAKNIQY
>TRBJ2-5|TRBV10-3
AISELYGGKETQY
>TRBJ2-5|TRBV7-9
ASSSRDSKTQY
>TRBJ1-1|TRBV21-1
ATQHTEAF
>TRBJ2-3|TRBV4-2
ASSRNRADTQY
>TRBJ1-1|TRBV5-6
ASSSRPASHTEAF
>TRBJ2-4|TRBV4-1
ASSHPGLGKNIQY
>TRBJ2-1|TRBV6-1
ASSEAAGPNEQF
>TRBJ2-6|TRBV21-1
ASSTRAGANVLT
>TRBJ1-1|TRBV5-1
ASSYDARNTEAF
>TRBJ2-5|TRBV28
ASSLPHLAEGLETQY
>TRBJ1-4|TRBV5-1
ASSLGPTNEKLF
>TRBJ1-2|TRBV10-3
AISDPEGGYT
>TRBJ2-7|TRBV20-1
SARNRSAPSSYEQY
>TRBJ2-7|TRBV11-2
ASSFSAYEQY
>TRBJ2-5|TRBV18
ASSPEETQY
>TRBJ1-4|TRBV20-1
SARDLDRQFNEKLF
>TRBJ1-6|TRBV9
ASSGQGQDSPLH
>TRBJ2-5|TRBV4-2
ASSQKTSGGGGETQY
>TRBJ2-1|TRBV7-2
ASSPGSTNYNEQF